The 21 T cell receptor beta chains listed next were all sequenced from one sample in a study of blood T cell repertoires in COVID-19. The table came from immunoSEQ multiplex PCR; TCRdb's copy has only in-frame clones and leaves some out. The sample gives some 100,000 clones, roughly 80% of which show up once; under 11% is in the top ten. The specimen sequenced was peripheral blood. The source is a human donor in a cohort sampled during active COVID-19.

Here the CDR3 reads CASSPGQGINTIYF. The DNA for the CDR3 is TGTGCCAGCAGTCCCGGACAGGGAATCAACACCATATATTTT. V usage is TRBV6-6 and J usage is TRBJ1-3; 8 nucleotides agree with TRBD1. The CDR3 is 14 amino acids. V lost 5 bases, J lost 7 bases, and 7 bases stayed unmatched. Germline V CDR1 and CDR2: MNHNY, SVGAGI (reference sequence).

Only one count was recorded for this clone. This sequence joins TRBV5-6 and TRBJ2-5; 8 bases align to TRBD2. Germline V gene sequence: CDR1 SGHDT, CDR2 YYEEEE. The CDR3 runs to 17 residues. Trimming took 1 base from V and 5 from J; bases not matched to a gene: 13. The CDR3, as DNA: TGTGCCAGCAGCTTGCGGTTTCGGGAGGGCCAGGTCGAGACCCAGTACTTC. Translated, it gives CASSLRFREGQVETQYF. The variable domain in full, completed from reference TRBV5-6 and TRBJ2-5, reads DAGVTQSPTHLIKTRGQQVTLRCSPKSGHDTVSWYQQALGQGPQFIFQYYEEEERQRGNFPDRFSGHQFPNYSSELNVNALLLGDSALYLCASSLRFREGQVETQYFGPGTRLLVL.

This chain uses TRBV18 with TRBJ2-7; 7 bases fit TRBD2. The CDR3 extends over 13 amino acids. CDR1 is KGHSH, CDR2 LQKENI, per germline. The trim removed 5 bases at V and 4 bases at J, leaving 5 bases unmatched. Here the CDR3 DNA reads TGTGCCAGCTCATCCCAGGGAGGGTACGAGCAGTACTTC. It translates to CASSSQGGYEQYF.

J is TRBJ1-3 and V is TRBV30, with D uncertain. V lost 0 bases and J 0 bases, leaving 12 bases between the germline ends. This CDR3 spans 16 amino acids. CDR1 is GTSNPN and CDR2 is SVGIG in the germline V gene (reference sequence). In DNA, the CDR3 is TGTGCCTGGAGTGTACTTAGGTCAGGCTCTGGAAACACCATATATTTT. It is translated as CAWSVLRSGSGNTIYF.

V gene TRBV9 combines with J gene TRBJ1-2; the D gene is possibly TRBD1 (6 bases). The ends were cut back, 6 bases at V and 6 bases at J, with 21 bases in the middle. Germline-derived CDR1 and CDR2 are SGDLS and YYNGEE. The CDR3 contains 15 residues. CDR3 residues: CASTPDLGAMDGYTF. For the CDR3, the DNA is TGTGCCAGCACCCCCGACCTGGGGGCCATGGATGGCTACACCTTC.

This sequence joins TRBV5-6 and TRBJ1-1, with 9 bases identical to TRBD1. The CDR3 is 13 residues long. V was pared by 4 bases and J by 7 bases, with 5 bases of the junction left unmatched. The germline gives CDR1 SGHDT, CDR2 YYEEEE. CDR3 sequence: CASSGTGIGEAFF. In DNA, the CDR3 is TGTGCCAGCAGCGGGACAGGGATAGGTGAAGCTTTCTTT.

This chain links TRBV30 with TRBJ2-3; 10 positions agree with TRBD2. V was pared by 3 bases and J by 6 bases, with 6 bases of the junction left unmatched. Germline loops: CDR1 GTSNPN, CDR2 SVGIG (reference sequence). This CDR3 contains 14 residues. The CDR3 nucleotides are TGTGCCTGGAGACGAGCGGGAGGGCCGGATACGCAGTATTTT. Translation: CAWRRAGGPDTQYF.

V and J are TRBV2 and TRBJ2-7, with D tentatively TRBD1 (5 bases). With 3 bases removed from V and 5 bases from J, the gap between germline ends came to 14 bases. The CDR3 has 14 residues. Germline CDR1 is SNHLY and CDR2 is FYNNEI. The CDR3 sequence is CASSDRGRVHEQYF. The CDR3 DNA sequence: TGTGCCAGCAGTGATAGGGGCAGGGTCCACGAGCAGTACTTC.

This clone was observed once. This sequence joins TRBV24-1 and TRBJ1-2; the D gene is possibly TRBD1 (6 bases). With 5 bases removed from V and 8 bases from J, the gap between germline ends came to 14 bases. CDR3 length: 13 residues. Looked up from germline, CDR1 is KGHDR and CDR2 is SFDVKD. CDR3 DNA: TGTGCCACCAGTGGACGGGGGGGCACGGGCTACACCTTC. It is translated as CATSGRGGTGYTF.

The chain combines TRBV4-2 with TRBJ2-5; 8 bases fit TRBD2. The ends lost 1 base at V and 5 bases at J; junction bases unmatched: 6. Germline CDR1 reads LGHNA; CDR2 reads YNFKEQ. This CDR3 is built from 15 residues. CDR3 residues: CASSQAGGQRETQYF. The CDR3 nucleotides are TGTGCCAGCAGCCAAGCGGGAGGGCAGCGGGAGACCCAGTACTTC.

This chain uses TRBV19 with TRBJ1-5, with a weak D call TRBD1 (5 bases). Germline CDR1 reads LNHDA; CDR2 reads SQIVND (reference sequence). This CDR3 has 14 amino acids. V lost 7 bases, J lost 6 bases, and 16 bases lay in between. The CDR3 sequence is CASIEIQGGQPQHF. Here the CDR3 DNA reads TGTGCCAGTATTGAAATTCAGGGCGGTCAGCCCCAGCATTTT.

This clone appeared once. The chain joins TRBV30 to TRBJ2-7; no definite D call. The CDR3 has 12 amino acids. Germline CDR1 GTSNPN, CDR2 SVGIG (reference sequence). V shed 0 bases and J shed 4 bases, with 7 bases lying between them. CDR3 loop: CAWSVILYEQYF. CDR3 DNA: TGTGCCTGGAGTGTAATCCTTTACGAGCAGTACTTC.

V usage is TRBV11-2 and J usage is TRBJ1-4; 7 nucleotides line up with TRBD1. Germline loops: CDR1 SGHAT, CDR2 FQNNGV. The junction had 16 bases not matched to a gene; V was cut back by 1 base and J by 8 bases. The CDR3 extends over 18 amino acids. CDR3: CASSLAPMYEGAGEKLFF. Written as DNA, the CDR3 is TGTGCCAGCAGCTTAGCGCCGATGTATGAGGGGGCAGGGGAAAAACTGTTTTTT.

The V and J genes are TRBV7-3 and TRBJ2-1; TRBD2 agrees at 12 bases. Germline lookup yields CDR1 SGHTA and CDR2 FQGTGA. This CDR3 has 15 residues. The V segment lost 4 bases and the J segment 10 bases; nucleotides outside the gene matches: 8. This CDR3 reads CASSSSGGAWTEQFF. CDR3 nucleotides: TGTGCCAGCAGCTCTAGCGGGGGGGCCTGGACGGAGCAGTTCTTC.

This clone came up a few times. The chain couples TRBV6-1 to TRBJ1-3, with a tentative D call TRBD1 (6 bases). This CDR3 has 15 amino acids. Germline V lookup: CDR1 MNHNS, CDR2 SASEGT. Trimming removed 3 bases from V and 4 bases from J, with 13 bases in between. The CDR3 DNA follows: TGTGCCAGCAGTGACCGCAGGGGATCAGGAAACACCATATATTTT. It yields the protein CASSDRRGSGNTIYF.

This clone was picked up one time. The gene calls are TRBV3-1 (or the pseudogene TRBV3-2) and TRBJ1-1; 7 bases are shared with TRBD1. Germline V gene sequence: CDR1 LGHDT, CDR2 YNNKEL (reference sequence). CDR3 size: 12 residues. V lost 4 bases and J lost 11; bases outside the gene matches: 7. The CDR3: CASSLRQGSAFF. CDR3 coding DNA: TGTGCCAGCAGCCTCCGACAGGGTTCGGCTTTCTTT.

This chain links TRBV2 with TRBJ2-7, with a tentative D call TRBD2 (6 bases). CDR1 is SNHLY, CDR2 FYNNEI, per germline. The CDR3 has 11 amino acids. Trimming removed 9 bases from V and 7 bases from J, with 13 bases in between. The CDR3 loop reads CARSGLGEQYF. CDR3 coding DNA: TGTGCCAGATCGGGACTGGGGGAGCAGTACTTC.

This chain connects TRBV4-2 to TRBJ1-6, with D hard to call. With 1 base removed from V and 7 bases from J, the gap between germline ends came to 8 bases. The CDR3 extends over 14 amino acids. The V gene's germline CDR1 is LGHNA and CDR2 YNFKEQ. For the CDR3, the DNA is TGTGCCAGCAGCCAAGGGCAGGTGAATTCACCCCTCCACTTT. Encoded protein: CASSQGQVNSPLHF.

This rearrangement joins TRBV11-2 to TRBJ2-4; 7 bases agree with TRBD2. Germline CDR1 SGHAT, CDR2 FQNNGV. The CDR3 consists of 16 residues. V lost 2 bases to trimming and J lost 6 bases; unmatched junction nucleotides: 10. In nucleotides, the CDR3 is TGTGCCAGCAGCTTAAACGGGGAGGGATCCTTAAACATTCAGTACTTC. Translation: CASSLNGEGSLNIQYF.

This chain uses TRBV4-1 with TRBJ1-5; D is unclear. The V end lost 0 bases, the J end lost 4 bases, and 10 bases lay between the germline ends. The germline CDR1 and CDR2 sequences are MGHRA and YSYEKL. This CDR3 comprises 15 residues. The CDR3 bases are TGCGCCAGCAGCCAAGAACCGGGTTGGAATCAGCCCCAGCATTTT. Its translation: CASSQEPGWNQPQHF.

V and J are TRBV7-9 and TRBJ1-4; 7 nucleotides align to TRBD1. The V and J ends lost 0 bases and 8 bases, in that order; junction bases with no gene match: 9. Germline V gene sequence: CDR1 SEHNR, CDR2 FQNEAQ (reference sequence). The CDR3 totals 16 residues. The CDR3 sequence: CASSLAGTEPGEKLFF. The CDR3, as DNA: TGTGCCAGCAGCTTAGCAGGGACAGAACCGGGGGAAAAACTGTTTTTT.